This TCR beta chain was sequenced during a study of ipilimumab plus nivolumab after autologous stem cell transplantation. Overall study: Myeloma patients were high-risk transplant-naive or relapsed within 3 years of first autologous transplant.

This CDR3 region has 11 residues. From germline, CDR1 is MNHNY and CDR2 SVGAGI (reference sequence). The V gene lost 2 bases and the J gene lost 5 bases, with 4 bases spanning the gap. Starting 14 to 28 days after autologous transplant, ipilimumab 1 mg/kg was given. Patients received nivolumab 3 mg/kg at weeks 1, 4, 7, 10, then fortnightly to week 26. Findings and caveats of the study: TCR repertoire, Treg phenotype and gut microbiota reportedly support more study of this approach.

Turning to this clone: What it recognizes is unknown.

Assay used: immunoSEQ multiplex PCR; TCRdb lists only in-frame clones, some missing. The sample carries roughly 43,000 clones, more than 70% recorded once. Specimen: PBMCs, collected in a trial of ipilimumab plus nivolumab as post-transplant consolidation. This chain links TRBV6-6 with TRBJ2-7; D call uncertain. This TCR derives from a male donor with multiple myeloma. The CDR3, as DNA: TGTGCCAGCAGTTACGTGAACGAGCAGTACTTC. Translated, it gives CASSYVNEQYF.